A selection of T cell receptor beta chains follows, all from one sample in a study of blood T cell repertoires in COVID-19. The repertoire was sequenced with immunoSEQ multiplex PCR; TCRdb's copy has only in-frame clones and lacks some. The repertoire holds around 250,000 clones, with approximately 82% as singletons. Sequencing was carried out using PBMCs or T cells enriched from blood (not recorded which). All receptors come from a man between 40 and 49 years old who had recovered from COVID-19. Each CDR3 is given with its conserved first and last residue. The D gene is left open where the match is weak. Size tells how often a clone was seen (once, few, many) or the class of an expanded clone, and some rows leave it out.

clone size	J gene	V gene	D gene	CDR3 protein	CDR3 DNA
once	TRBJ1-3	TRBV23-1	TRBD1	CASSQPTGFAGNTIYF	TGCGCCAGCAGTCAACCGACAGGGTTTGCTGGAAACACCATATATTTT
NA	TRBJ2-4	TRBV29-1	TRBD2	CSVGTSEGWTKNIQYF	TGCAGCGTCGGGACTAGCGAGGGATGGACCAAAAACATTCAGTACTTC
once	TRBJ2-7	TRBV30	TRBD1	CAWSSGQGIEQYF	TGTGCCTGGAGTTCCGGACAGGGTATCGAGCAGTACTTC
NA	TRBJ1-1	TRBV9	NA	CASSVDEGKTEAFF	TGTGCCAGCAGCGTAGATGAGGGAAAGACTGAAGCTTTCTTT
NA	TRBJ2-3	TRBV28	TRBD1	CASRAWTGGDTDTQYF	TGTGCCAGCAGAGCGTGGACAGGGGGCGATACAGATACGCAGTATTTT
NA	TRBJ1-3	TRBV27	NA	CASSSAGQGNTIYF	TGTGCCAGCAGTTCCGCAGGGCAGGGAAACACCATATATTTT
NA	TRBJ2-7	TRBV5-4	TRBD2	CASSGGLAVAYEQYF	TGTGCCAGCAGCGGGGGACTAGCGGTAGCCTACGAGCAGTACTTC
NA	TRBJ2-1	TRBV5-1	TRBD2	CASSQTSRNNEQFF	TGCGCCAGCAGCCAGACTAGCAGAAACAATGAGCAGTTCTTC
NA	TRBJ2-7	TRBV7-9	TRBD1	CASSLTGASYEQYF	TGTGCCAGCAGCTTAACAGGGGCATCCTACGAGCAGTACTTC
NA	TRBJ2-1	TRBV10-3	TRBD1	CAIKGEGAGNEQFF	TGTGCCATCAAAGGTGAGGGGGCGGGTAATGAGCAGTTCTTC
NA	TRBJ2-7	TRBV7-9	TRBD2	CASSRAGGPFEQYF	TGTGCCAGCAGTCGAGCGGGAGGGCCCTTTGAGCAGTACTTC
NA	TRBJ2-1	TRBV6-5	NA	CASSRNAGNEQFF	TGTGCCAGCAGTAGAAACGCAGGTAATGAGCAGTTCTTC
NA	TRBJ2-5	TRBV4-1	NA	CASSQEKVGGEETQYF	TGCGCCAGCAGCCAAGAGAAAGTAGGAGGGGAAGAGACCCAGTACTTC
NA	TRBJ2-1	TRBV6-1	NA	CASSEGGTINEQFF	TGTGCCAGCAGTGAAGGGGGGACAATCAATGAGCAGTTCTTC
few	TRBJ1-2	TRBV12-5	NA	CASGSTREYGYTF	TGTGCTAGTGGTTCAACAAGGGAGTATGGCTACACCTTC
NA	TRBJ1-2	TRBV7-2	NA	CASSRTGTQNYGYTF	TGTGCCAGCAGCAGAACCGGGACTCAAAACTATGGCTACACCTTC
NA	TRBJ1-1	TRBV18	NA	CASSSNRVGTEAFF	TGTGCCAGCTCATCTAACAGGGTTGGCACTGAAGCTTTCTTT
NA	TRBJ2-7	TRBV7-2	TRBD2	CASSLTGGPLWEQYF	TGTGCCAGCAGCTTAACGGGGGGGCCTCTTTGGGAGCAGTACTTC
NA	TRBJ2-7	TRBV5-1	NA	CASSLAAGADLYEQYF	TGCGCCAGCAGCTTGGCGGCAGGGGCGGATCTCTACGAGCAGTACTTC